What follows are 20 T cell receptor beta chains derived from one specimen sequenced in a study of blood T cell repertoires in COVID-19. TCRdb's copy holds only in-frame clones and misses some; the assay was immunoSEQ multiplex PCR. The sample holds about 180,000 clones, approximately 90% seen once. Sample: peripheral blood. The receptors here all came from a man aged 18-30 years who had recovered from COVID-19.

Only a few counts were recorded for this clone. The V gene is TRBV6-5, the J gene TRBJ2-2; maybe TRBD2 (5 bases). Germline CDR1 MNHEY, CDR2 SVGAGI. There are 15 residues in the CDR3. The V end lost 2 bases, the J end lost 4 bases, and 11 bases lay between the germline ends. The chain's CDR3 is CASSYGDYSTGELFF. In DNA form, the CDR3 reads TGTGCCAGCAGTTACGGTGACTACTCCACCGGGGAGCTGTTTTTT.

The J gene is TRBJ2-5, the V gene TRBV4-1, with D possibly TRBD1 on 6 matching bases. V shed 1 base and J shed 4 bases, with 10 bases lying between them. This CDR3 is 14 amino acids long. Germline values: CDR1 MGHRA, CDR2 YSYEKL. CDR3: CASSQAGTIETQYF. As DNA, the CDR3 is TGCGCCAGCAGCCAAGCCGGGACAATAGAGACCCAGTACTTC.

The chain links TRBV30 to TRBJ2-5; 16 bases match TRBD2. V was pared by 2 bases and J by 4 bases, with 7 bases of the junction left unmatched. The CDR3 consists of 17 residues. The germline V gene encodes CDR1 GTSNPN and CDR2 SVGIG (reference sequence). The CDR3 nucleotides are TGTGCCTGGAGTCCGGGACTAGCGGGAGGGCCGGGAGAGACCCAGTACTTC. Its protein is CAWSPGLAGGPGETQYF.

The V call is TRBV2, the J call TRBJ2-7, with D tentatively TRBD1 (6 bases). The germline V and J ends were trimmed by 8 bases and 6 bases, with 8 bases remaining between them. The CDR3 sequence is 10 residues long. The germline V gene has CDR1 SNHLY and CDR2 FYNNEI. The DNA for the CDR3 is TGTGCCAGCGGACAGACCGAGCAGTACTTC. Encoded protein: CASGQTEQYF.

The rearrangement links TRBV5-4 to TRBJ1-4; D is undetermined. The CDR3 totals 17 residues. Trimming pared 7 bases from V and 7 bases from J, leaving 26 bases between. The V gene's germline CDR1 is SGHNT and CDR2 YYREEE (reference sequence). Here the CDR3 reads CASSPGGSQLMGEKLFF. CDR3 nucleotide sequence: TGTGCCAGCTCCCCGGGTGGTTCGCAACTAATGGGTGAAAAACTGTTTTTT. Together with reference TRBV5-4 and TRBJ1-4, the CDR3 gives the full variable domain: ETGVTQSPTHLIKTRGQQVTLRCSSQSGHNTVSWYQQALGQGPQFIFQYYREEENGRGNFPPRFSGLQFPNYSSELNVNALELDDSALYLCASSPGGSQLMGEKLFFGSGTQLSVL.

V is TRBV7-2 and J is TRBJ2-7, with 9 bases identical to TRBD1. J was trimmed by 3 bases and V by 6 bases; bases with no gene match: 9. Germline CDR1 SGHTA, CDR2 FQGNSA. There are 15 residues in the CDR3. The CDR3 nucleotides are TGTGCCAGCAGGTTGGGGACAGGGAGGAACTACGAGCAGTACTTC. The encoded protein is CASRLGTGRNYEQYF. Variable domain in full (rest from reference TRBV7-2 and TRBJ2-7): GAGVSQSPSNKVTEKGKDVELRCDPISGHTALYWYRQSLGQGLEFLIYFQGNSAPDKSGLPSDRFSAERTGGSVSTLTIQRTQQEDSAVYLCASRLGTGRNYEQYFGPGTRLTVT.

The V gene is TRBV6-6, the J gene TRBJ2-2, with D unresolved. This CDR3 contains 12 residues. The germline gives CDR1 MNHNY, CDR2 SVGAGI (reference sequence). V lost 6 bases and J 4 bases, leaving 6 bases between the germline ends. The CDR3, as DNA: TGTGCCAGCAGGTTCCTCACCGGGGAGCTGTTTTTT. Its protein is CASRFLTGELFF.

The CDR3 sequence is CAISPLSTDTQYF. The CDR3 DNA follows: TGTGCCATCAGTCCCCTAAGCACAGATACGCAGTATTTT. The chain has TRBV10-3 and TRBJ2-3, with D unclear. Trimming shortened V by 5 bases and J by 0 bases, and 6 bases separated the two germline ends. CDR1 and CDR2 (germline): ENHRY, SYGVKD. The CDR3 consists of 13 residues.

The chain carries TRBV18 and TRBJ1-1, with TRBD1 matching over 7 bases. CDR3 size: 14 residues. The germline V gene has CDR1 KGHSH and CDR2 LQKENI. V trimming: 3 bases; J trimming: 2 bases; junction bases outside the gene matches: 3. CDR3 residues: CASSPDRTNTEAFF. In DNA form, the CDR3 reads TGTGCCAGCTCACCGGACAGGACAAACACTGAAGCTTTCTTT.

The J gene is TRBJ2-1, the V gene TRBV21-1; the table's D call of TRBD2 was not tested on the DNA. TRBV21-1 is noted as a pseudogene. The CDR3 has 15 amino acids. CDR3 residues: CASSKVPSGMSSQFF. The CDR3 DNA reads TGTGCCAGCAGCAAAGTACCTAGCGGGATGAGTAGTCAGTTCTTC.

The J gene is TRBJ2-7, the V gene TRBV5-6; 8 bases line up with TRBD2. The CDR3 runs to 16 residues. Germline V lookup: CDR1 SGHDT, CDR2 YYEEEE. V lost 2 bases, J lost 2 bases, and 9 bases stayed unmatched. CDR3: CASSLLSSGRTYEQYF. The DNA of the CDR3 is TGTGCCAGCAGCTTACTGTCTAGCGGGCGTACCTACGAGCAGTACTTC.

In nucleotides, the CDR3 is TGTGCCTCAGCGGGGGCCGGGGCCAACGTCCTGACTTTC. Translated: CASAGAGANVLTF. This chain connects TRBV24-1 to TRBJ2-6, with TRBD2 matching 8 bases. This CDR3 has 13 amino acids. With V trimmed by 12 bases and J by 4 bases, 4 bases remained unmatched. The germline V gene has CDR1 KGHDR and CDR2 SFDVKD.

The rearrangement links TRBV6-2 or TRBV6-3 to TRBJ2-7; 9 bases line up with TRBD2. V lost 7 bases to trimming and J lost 0 bases; unmatched junction nucleotides: 22. The CDR3 extends over 20 amino acids. The germline V gene has CDR1 MNHEY and CDR2 SVGEGT. The CDR3 DNA is TGTGCCAGCACTTATAACGTTAAAGCTAGCGGGACTCTTAGCTCCTACGAGCAGTACTTC. Its translation is CASTYNVKASGTLSSYEQYF.

This clone was picked up a small number of times. This chain connects TRBV7-2 to TRBJ2-7, with D perhaps matching TRBD2 (6 bases). The CDR3 has 13 residues. Trimming removed 2 bases from V and 7 bases from J, with 12 bases in between. Germline CDR1 SGHTA, CDR2 FQGNSA. The CDR3 DNA sequence: TGTGCCAGCAGCTTACGGGGGACGGGGGAGCAGTACTTC. Protein product: CASSLRGTGEQYF.

The rearrangement uses TRBV5-1 and TRBJ1-1; the D is unclear. Trimming pared 0 bases from V and 1 base from J, leaving 7 bases between. From germline, CDR1 is SGHRS and CDR2 YFSETQ. The CDR3 runs 14 residues. CDR3 bases: TGCGCCAGCAGCTTGGCCGCAGGGAACACTGAAGCTTTCTTT. It yields the protein CASSLAAGNTEAFF.

This chain connects TRBV2 to TRBJ1-2; D is unresolved. The germline V and J ends were trimmed by 4 bases and 7 bases, with 13 bases remaining between them. Germline V gene sequence: CDR1 SNHLY, CDR2 FYNNEI. CDR3 length equals 13 residues. CDR3 residues: CASSAHAEGGYTF. In DNA form, the CDR3 reads TGTGCCAGCAGTGCCCACGCTGAGGGTGGCTACACCTTC.

This chain links TRBV4-2 with TRBJ1-1, with D possibly matching TRBD1 (6 bases). The CDR3 is 17 amino acids. The germline V and J ends were trimmed by 3 bases and 0 bases, with 17 bases remaining between them. The germline CDR1 and CDR2 sequences are LGHNA and YNFKEQ. For the CDR3, the DNA is TGTGCCAGCAGCCAGACGTTATTGACAGGAATGAACACTGAAGCTTTCTTT. Amino acids: CASSQTLLTGMNTEAFF.

The CDR3 reads CASSASGTGFSEAFF. The CDR3 region has the DNA TGTGCCAGCAGTGCTTCCGGGACAGGGTTTAGCGAAGCTTTCTTT. The chain is built from TRBV6-2 or TRBV6-3 and TRBJ1-1; 9 bases align to TRBD1. The CDR3 contains 15 residues. V lost 5 bases and J lost 8; bases outside the gene matches: 12. Germline CDR1 MNHEY, CDR2 SVGEGT.

The CDR3 nucleotides are TGTGCCAGCAGCGCTGCACGGACAGGGGGCTTGGGGGGCTACACCTTC. Amino acids: CASSAARTGGLGGYTF. The gene calls are TRBV2 and TRBJ1-2, with 11 bases identical to TRBD1. This CDR3 comprises 16 residues. With V trimmed by 6 bases and J by 8 bases, 14 bases remained unmatched. From germline, CDR1 is SNHLY and CDR2 FYNNEI.

CDR3 protein: CASSVTSSTDTQYF. The DNA for the CDR3 is TGTGCCAGCAGCGTTACTTCTAGCACAGATACGCAGTATTTT. The V gene is TRBV7-2, the J gene TRBJ2-3; D ambiguous. The CDR3 sequence is 14 residues long. The V gene's germline CDR1 is SGHTA and CDR2 FQGNSA. V lost 5 bases and J lost 0, with 9 bases in between.